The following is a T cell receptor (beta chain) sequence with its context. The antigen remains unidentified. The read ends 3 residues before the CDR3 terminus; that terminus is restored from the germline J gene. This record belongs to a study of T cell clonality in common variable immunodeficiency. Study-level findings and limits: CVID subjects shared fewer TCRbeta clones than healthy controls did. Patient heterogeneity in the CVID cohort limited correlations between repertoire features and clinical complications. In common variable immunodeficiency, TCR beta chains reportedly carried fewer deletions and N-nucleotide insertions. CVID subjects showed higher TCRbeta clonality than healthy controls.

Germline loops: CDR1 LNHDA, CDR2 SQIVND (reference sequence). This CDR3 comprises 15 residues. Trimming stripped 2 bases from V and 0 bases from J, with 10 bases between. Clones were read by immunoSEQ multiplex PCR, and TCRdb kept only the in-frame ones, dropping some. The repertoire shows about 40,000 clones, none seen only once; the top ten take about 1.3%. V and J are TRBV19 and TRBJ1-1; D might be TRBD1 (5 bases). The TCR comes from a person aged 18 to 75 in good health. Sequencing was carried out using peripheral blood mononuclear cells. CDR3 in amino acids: CASSITGTMNTEAFF. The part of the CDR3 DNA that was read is TGTGCCAGTAGTATAACCGGGACTATGAACACTGAA.